This T cell receptor beta chain came from a study of cytomegalovirus exposure and HLA in healthy donors. Germline CDR1 SGHTA, CDR2 FQGNSA. The ends were cut back, 7 bases at V and 4 bases at J, with 13 bases in the middle. The CDR3 loop spans 13 amino acids. 13 Jbeta primers and 60 Vbeta primers were used for the PCR. Assay: immunoSEQ multiplex PCR; the TCRdb copy retains only in-frame clones and omits some. The table lists 120,000 or so clones, approximately 17% of them singletons. The rearrangement joins TRBV7-2 to TRBJ1-1; perhaps TRBD1 as D (6 bases). This TCR came from a female donor in good health and CMV-seropositive. The material sequenced was PBMCs. The CDR3 loop is CASTGQPGTEAFF. The CDR3 DNA reads as TGTGCCAGCACAGGACAGCCCGGCACTGAAGCTTTCTTT. Using reference TRBV7-2 and TRBJ1-1 for the parts outside the CDR3, the full variable domain is GAGVSQSPSNKVTEKGKDVELRCDPISGHTALYWYRQSLGQGLEFLIYFQGNSAPDKSGLPSDRFSAERTGGSVSTLTIQRTQQEDSAVYLCASTGQPGTEAFFGQGTRLTVV.